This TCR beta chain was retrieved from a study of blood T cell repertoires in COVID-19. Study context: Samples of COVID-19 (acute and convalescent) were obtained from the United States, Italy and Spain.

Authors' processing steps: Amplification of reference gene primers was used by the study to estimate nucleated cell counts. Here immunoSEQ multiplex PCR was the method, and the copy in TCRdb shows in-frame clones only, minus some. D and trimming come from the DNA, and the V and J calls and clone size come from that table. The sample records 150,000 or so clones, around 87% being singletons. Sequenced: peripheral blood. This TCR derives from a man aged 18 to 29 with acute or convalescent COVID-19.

The CDR3: CASSPRQGGGYTF. Here the CDR3 DNA reads TGTGCCAGCAGCCCACGACAGGGGGGTGGCTACACCTTC. The chain joins TRBV7-3 to TRBJ1-2, with 9 bases fitting TRBD1. Germline loops: CDR1 SGHTA, CDR2 FQGTGA. This CDR3 is built from 13 residues. The junction had 5 bases not matched to a gene; V was cut back by 5 bases and J by 7 bases.